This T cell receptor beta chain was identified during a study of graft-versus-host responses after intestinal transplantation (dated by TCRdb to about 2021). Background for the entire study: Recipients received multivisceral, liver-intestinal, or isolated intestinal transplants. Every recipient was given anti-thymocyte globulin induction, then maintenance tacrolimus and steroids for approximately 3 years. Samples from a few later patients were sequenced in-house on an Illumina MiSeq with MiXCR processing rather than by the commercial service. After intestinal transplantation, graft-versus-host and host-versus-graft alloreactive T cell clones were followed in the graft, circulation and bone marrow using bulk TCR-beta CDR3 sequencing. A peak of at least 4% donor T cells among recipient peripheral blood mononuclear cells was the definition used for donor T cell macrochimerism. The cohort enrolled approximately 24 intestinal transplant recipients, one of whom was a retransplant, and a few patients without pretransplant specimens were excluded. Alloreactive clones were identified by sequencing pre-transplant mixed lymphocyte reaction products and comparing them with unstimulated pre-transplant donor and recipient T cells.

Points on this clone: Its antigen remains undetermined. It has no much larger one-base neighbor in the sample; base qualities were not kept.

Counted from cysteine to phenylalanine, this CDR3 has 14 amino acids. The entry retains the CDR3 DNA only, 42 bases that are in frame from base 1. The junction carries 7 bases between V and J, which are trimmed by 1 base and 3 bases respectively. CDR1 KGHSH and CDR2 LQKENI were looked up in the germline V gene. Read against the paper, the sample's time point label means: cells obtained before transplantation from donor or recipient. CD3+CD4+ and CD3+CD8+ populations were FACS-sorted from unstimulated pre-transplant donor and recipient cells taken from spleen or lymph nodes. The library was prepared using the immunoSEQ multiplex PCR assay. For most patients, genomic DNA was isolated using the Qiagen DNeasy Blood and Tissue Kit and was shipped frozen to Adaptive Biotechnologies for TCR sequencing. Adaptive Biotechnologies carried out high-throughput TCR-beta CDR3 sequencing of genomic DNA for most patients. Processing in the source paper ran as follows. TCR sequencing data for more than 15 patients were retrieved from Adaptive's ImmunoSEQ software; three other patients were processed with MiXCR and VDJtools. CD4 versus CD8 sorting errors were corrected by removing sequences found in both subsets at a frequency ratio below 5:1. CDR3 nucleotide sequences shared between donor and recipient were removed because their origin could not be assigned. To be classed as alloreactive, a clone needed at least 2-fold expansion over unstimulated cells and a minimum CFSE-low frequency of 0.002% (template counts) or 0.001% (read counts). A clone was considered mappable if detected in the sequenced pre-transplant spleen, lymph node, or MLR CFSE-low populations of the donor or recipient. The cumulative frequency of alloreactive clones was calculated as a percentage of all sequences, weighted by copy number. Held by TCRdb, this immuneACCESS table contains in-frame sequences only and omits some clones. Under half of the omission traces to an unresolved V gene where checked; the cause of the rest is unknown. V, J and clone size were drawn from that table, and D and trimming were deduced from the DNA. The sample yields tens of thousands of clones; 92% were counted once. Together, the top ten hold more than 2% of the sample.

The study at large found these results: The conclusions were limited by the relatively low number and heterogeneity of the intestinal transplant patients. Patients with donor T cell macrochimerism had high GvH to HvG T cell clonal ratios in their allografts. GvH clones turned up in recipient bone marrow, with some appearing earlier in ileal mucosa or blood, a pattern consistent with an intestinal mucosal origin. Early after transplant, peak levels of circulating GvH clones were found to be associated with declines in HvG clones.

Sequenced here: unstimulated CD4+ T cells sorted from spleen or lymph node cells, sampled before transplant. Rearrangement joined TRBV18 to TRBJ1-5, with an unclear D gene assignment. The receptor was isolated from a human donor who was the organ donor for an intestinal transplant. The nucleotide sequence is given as TGTGCCAGCTCACCACTCCCCAACAATCAGCCCCAGCATTTT. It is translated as CASSPLPNNQPQHF.